The clone carrying this TCR beta chain was seen a handful of times. What it binds is not known. MiXCR, run by TCRdb on the reads, gives a single entry per CDR3 protein. The table shows 740,000 or so distinct CDR3 sequences, with roughly 36% occurring only once. The CDR3 is made up of 15 amino acids. Germline CDR1 and CDR2: SGHTA and FQGNSA. V was trimmed by 8 bases and J by 4 bases, leaving 20 bases between them. The sample originates from a study of T cell repertoires in cytomegalovirus infection. On the study more broadly: Public signatures in TCR beta pointed to CMV infection and matching HLA type.

Overall study results and limits: There were carriers of CMV plus the relevant HLA, and cumulative public TCR beta family frequency identified them. The ex vivo response showed dominance by HLA-C-restricted CMV-specific TCR beta clonotypes.

Sequencing was carried out using PBMCs. The chain links TRBV7-2 to TRBJ2-5; tentatively, D is TRBD1 (5 bases). The origin of this receptor is a human donor in good health (CMV status not recorded). Some clones in this sample may be carry-over from other donors' samples. CDR3 DNA sequence: TGTGCCAGCTGCGCACGGCCCAGGGTTCCAGAGACCCAGTACTTC. Residues: CASCARPRVPETQYF.